Below, 8 T cell receptor beta chains from the same sample are listed, as sequenced in a study of shared clonotypes between healthy human individuals. Clones were read by immunoSEQ multiplex PCR, and TCRdb kept only the in-frame ones, dropping some. Of about 1,500,000 clones listed, 96% were seen once; the top ten hold approximately 1.1%. The sample comprised naive CD4+ T cells sorted from blood. Subset noted: CD45RA+ positively selected. Source of these receptors: a man younger than 40 in good health.

This chain uses TRBV11-2 with TRBJ2-1; D assignment may be TRBD1 or TRBD2 (5 bases each). CDR1 SGHAT and CDR2 FQNNGV come from the germline V gene. Trimming took 4 bases from V and 6 from J, leaving 10 bases between them. The length of the CDR3 is 13 residues. CDR3 region: CASSWTGANEQFF. As DNA, the CDR3 is TGTGCCAGCAGCTGGACCGGGGCCAATGAGCAGTTCTTC.

The chain carries TRBV15 and TRBJ1-4; no definite D call. Trimming pared 1 base from V and 4 bases from J, leaving 7 bases between. Germline V lookup: CDR1 LNHNV, CDR2 YYDKDF (reference sequence). The CDR3 consists of 14 residues. Here the CDR3 DNA reads TGTGCCACCAGCAGAGGCGCCCTTAATGAAAAACTGTTTTTT. Its protein product is CATSRGALNEKLFF.

V and J are TRBV2 and TRBJ2-2; D unresolved. V shed 5 bases and J shed 6 bases, with 7 bases lying between them. The CDR3 is 12 residues long. The V gene's germline CDR1 is SNHLY and CDR2 FYNNEI. For the CDR3, the DNA is TGTGCCAGCAGTACCCAGTCCGGGGAGCTGTTTTTT. This sequence encodes CASSTQSGELFF.

J is TRBJ2-2 and V is TRBV7-3, with TRBD2 identical over 8 bases. The V gene's germline CDR1 is SGHTA and CDR2 FQGTGA. V shed 4 bases, J shed 6 bases, and the junction held 10 bases outside the gene matches. CDR3 size: 16 residues. The CDR3 nucleotides are TGTGCCAGCAGCTACCGTAGCGGGATTGGGGCCGGGGAGCTGTTTTTT. It specifies CASSYRSGIGAGELFF.

The chain recombines TRBV2 with TRBJ2-3; D gene unclear. This CDR3 comprises 12 residues. Trimming removed 5 bases at V and 4 bases at J, with 7 bases between. Looked up from germline, CDR1 is SNHLY and CDR2 is FYNNEI. The CDR3 coding sequence is TGTGCCAGCAGTCCCCTTCCAGATACGCAGTATTTT. Protein product: CASSPLPDTQYF.

The chain couples TRBV5-4 to TRBJ2-7, with D possibly being TRBD1 (6 bases). V gave up 1 base and J gave up 4 bases, with 9 bases separating them. Per germline, CDR1 SGHNT and CDR2 YYREEE (reference sequence). The CDR3 covers 13 residues. The CDR3 DNA is TGTGCCAGCAGCTTGTCACAGGGATACGAGCAGTACTTC. Translated, it gives CASSLSQGYEQYF.

V usage is TRBV9 and J usage is TRBJ1-2; D unresolved. From germline, CDR1 is SGDLS and CDR2 YYNGEE. The CDR3 consists of 15 residues. V gave up 3 bases and J gave up 0 bases, with 12 bases separating them. CDR3 protein: CASSGRVDPNYGYTF. CDR3 nucleotides: TGTGCCAGCAGCGGCCGGGTAGACCCTAACTATGGCTACACCTTC.

This sequence joins TRBV29-1 and TRBJ2-1; the D gene is possibly TRBD2 (6 bases). This CDR3 contains 14 residues. Germline V gene data show CDR1 as SQVTM and CDR2 as ANQGSEA. The V end lost 2 bases, the J end lost 0 bases, and 8 bases lay between the germline ends. The CDR3 region has the DNA TGCAGCGTTGAACGGGGGAGCTCCTACAATGAGCAGTTCTTC. Residues: CSVERGSSYNEQFF.